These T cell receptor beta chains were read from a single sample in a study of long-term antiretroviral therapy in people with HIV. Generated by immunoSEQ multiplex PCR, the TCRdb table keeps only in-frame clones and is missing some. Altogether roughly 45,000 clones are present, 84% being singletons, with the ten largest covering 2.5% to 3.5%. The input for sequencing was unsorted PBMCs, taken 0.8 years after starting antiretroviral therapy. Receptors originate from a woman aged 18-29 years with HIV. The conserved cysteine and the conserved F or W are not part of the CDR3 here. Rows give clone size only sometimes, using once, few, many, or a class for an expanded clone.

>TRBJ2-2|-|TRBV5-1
AGKLEPNTGELF
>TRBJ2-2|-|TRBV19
ASSSRGRETFTGELF
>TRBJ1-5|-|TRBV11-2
ASSLVGNQPQH
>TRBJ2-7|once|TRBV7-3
ASSPRTDYEQY
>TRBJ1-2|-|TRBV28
ASSSDRNYGYT
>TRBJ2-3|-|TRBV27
ASSLFRSTDTQY
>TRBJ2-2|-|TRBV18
ASSRRDFTGPGELF
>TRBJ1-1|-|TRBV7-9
ASSFRGTNTEAF
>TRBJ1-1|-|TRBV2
ASSDKGVRLYAEAF
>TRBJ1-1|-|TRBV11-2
ASSRYEGNTEAF